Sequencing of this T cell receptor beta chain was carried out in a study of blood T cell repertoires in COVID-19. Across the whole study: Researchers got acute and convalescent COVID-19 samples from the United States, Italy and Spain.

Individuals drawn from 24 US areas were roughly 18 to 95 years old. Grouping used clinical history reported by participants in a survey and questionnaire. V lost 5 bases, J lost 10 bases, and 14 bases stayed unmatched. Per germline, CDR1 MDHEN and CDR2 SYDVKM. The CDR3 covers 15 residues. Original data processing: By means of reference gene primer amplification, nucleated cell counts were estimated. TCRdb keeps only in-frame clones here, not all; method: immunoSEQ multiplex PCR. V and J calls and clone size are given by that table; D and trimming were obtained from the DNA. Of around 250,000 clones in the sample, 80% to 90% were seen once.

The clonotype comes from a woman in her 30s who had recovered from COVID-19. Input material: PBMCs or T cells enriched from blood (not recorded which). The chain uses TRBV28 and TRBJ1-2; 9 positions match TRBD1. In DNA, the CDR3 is TGTGCCAGCAGTACTCCCGGGACAGGGACGCCAAACTACACCTTC. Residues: CASSTPGTGTPNYTF.